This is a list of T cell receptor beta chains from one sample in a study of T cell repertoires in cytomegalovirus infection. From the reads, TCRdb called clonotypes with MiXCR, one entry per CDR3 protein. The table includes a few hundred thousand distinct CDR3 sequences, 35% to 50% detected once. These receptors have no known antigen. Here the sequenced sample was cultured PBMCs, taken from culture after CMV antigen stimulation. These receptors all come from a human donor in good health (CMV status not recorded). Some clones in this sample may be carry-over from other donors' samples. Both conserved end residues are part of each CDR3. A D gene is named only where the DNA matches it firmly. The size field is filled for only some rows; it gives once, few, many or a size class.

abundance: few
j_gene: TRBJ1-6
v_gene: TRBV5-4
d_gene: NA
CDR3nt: TGTGCCAGCAGCCGCGCGGGGGATTCACCCCTCCACTTT
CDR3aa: CASSRAGDSPLHF

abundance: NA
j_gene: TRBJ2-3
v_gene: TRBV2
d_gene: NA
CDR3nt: TGTGCCAGCAGCGAGACTAGTGGAACAGATACGCAGTATTTT
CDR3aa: CASSETSGTDTQYF

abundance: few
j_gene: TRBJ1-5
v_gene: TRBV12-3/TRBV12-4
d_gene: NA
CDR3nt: TGTGCCAGCACCTCCGGGGTGTACAATCAGCCCCAGCATTTT
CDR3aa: CASTSGVYNQPQHF

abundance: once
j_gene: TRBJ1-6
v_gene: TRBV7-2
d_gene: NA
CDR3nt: TGTGCCAGCAGCCCCGAGGCCTCCTATAATTCACCCCTCCACTTT
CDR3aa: CASSPEASYNSPLHF

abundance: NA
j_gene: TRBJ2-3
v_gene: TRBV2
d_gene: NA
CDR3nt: TGTGCCAGCAGAGGCCTTGGAGGCTACGGGGGAGATACGCAGTATTTT
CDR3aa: CASRGLGGYGGDTQYF

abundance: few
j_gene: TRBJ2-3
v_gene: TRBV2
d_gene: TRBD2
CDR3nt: TGTGCCACCGCGAGCGGGGGGTCCACAGATACGCAGTATTTT
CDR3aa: CATASGGSTDTQYF

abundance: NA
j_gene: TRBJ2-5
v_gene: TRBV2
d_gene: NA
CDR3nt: TGTGCCAGCAGTGACGGGGATCTTGAGACCCAGTACTTC
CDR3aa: CASSDGDLETQYF

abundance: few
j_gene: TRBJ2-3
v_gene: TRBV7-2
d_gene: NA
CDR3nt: TGTGCCAGCAGCTTCTGGGGTCCCACAGATACGCAGTATTTT
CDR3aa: CASSFWGPTDTQYF

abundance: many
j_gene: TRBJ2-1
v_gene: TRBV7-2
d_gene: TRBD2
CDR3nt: TGTGCCAGCAGCTTGCAGCGGGATAGCAATGAGCAGTTCTTC
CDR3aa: CASSLQRDSNEQFF

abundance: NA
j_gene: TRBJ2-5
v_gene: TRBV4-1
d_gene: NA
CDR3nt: TGCGCCAGCAGCCAAACGCTTAGCAGGGAAACGGGAGAGACCCAGTACTTC
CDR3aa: CASSQTLSRETGETQYF

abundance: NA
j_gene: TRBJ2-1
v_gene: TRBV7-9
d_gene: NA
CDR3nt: TGTGCCAGCAGCCCCTCCGAGGGCCTACTCGAACCGAGAGGGCAGTTCTTC
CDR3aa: CASSPSEGLLEPRGQFF

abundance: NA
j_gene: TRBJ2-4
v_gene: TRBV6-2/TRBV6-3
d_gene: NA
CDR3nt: TGTGCCAGCAGACAGGCGGGAGCCAAAAACATTCAGTACTTC
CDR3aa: CASRQAGAKNIQYF

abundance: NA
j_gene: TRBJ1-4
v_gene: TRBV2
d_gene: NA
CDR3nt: TGTGCCAGCAGCAGGGACATCAAAGAGGAAAAACTGTTTTTT
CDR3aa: CASSRDIKEEKLFF

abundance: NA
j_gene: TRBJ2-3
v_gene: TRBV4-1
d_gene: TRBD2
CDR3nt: TGCGCCAGCAGCCTACGGACTAGCGGGGGGGTAGCAGATACGCAGTATTTT
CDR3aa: CASSLRTSGGVADTQYF

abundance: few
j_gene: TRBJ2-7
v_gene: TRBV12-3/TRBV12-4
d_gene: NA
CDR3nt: TGTGCCAGCAGTTTAGGACAGCCCCCTTCGGAGCAGTACTTC
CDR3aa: CASSLGQPPSEQYF

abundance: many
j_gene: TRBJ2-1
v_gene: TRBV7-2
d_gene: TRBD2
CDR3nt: TGTGCCAGCAGCGTACTAGCGGGGGGGGACAATGAGCAGTTCTTC
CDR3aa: CASSVLAGGDNEQFF

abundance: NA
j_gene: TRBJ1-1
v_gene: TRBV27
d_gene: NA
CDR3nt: TGTGCCAGCACCACCCTCGGACAGTCCACTGAAGCTTTCTTT
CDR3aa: CASTTLGQSTEAFF

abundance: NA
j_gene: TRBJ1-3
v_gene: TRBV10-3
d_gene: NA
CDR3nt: TGTGCCATCAGTGAGTCGAGCTCTGGAAACACCATATATTTT
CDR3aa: CAISESSSGNTIYF

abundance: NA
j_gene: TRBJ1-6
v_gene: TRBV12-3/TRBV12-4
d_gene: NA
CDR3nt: TGTGCCAGCAGTTTAGGTCAGGGCTCGGGGTCACCCCTCCACTTT
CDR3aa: CASSLGQGSGSPLHF

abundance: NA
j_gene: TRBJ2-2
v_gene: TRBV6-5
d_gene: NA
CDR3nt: TGTGCCAGCAGTCGCCGTCCCACGAACTCCGGGGAGCTGTTTTTT
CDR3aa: CASSRRPTNSGELFF

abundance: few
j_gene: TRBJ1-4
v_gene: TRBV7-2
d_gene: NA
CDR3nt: TGTGCCAGCAGCCCCTCCCCCATTGCAACTAATGAAAAACTGTTTTTT
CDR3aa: CASSPSPIATNEKLFF

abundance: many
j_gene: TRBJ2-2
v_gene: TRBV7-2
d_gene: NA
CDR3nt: TGTGCCAGCAGCTTAGGAGGGATTGAGAACACCGGGGAGCTGTTTTTT
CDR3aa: CASSLGGIENTGELFF

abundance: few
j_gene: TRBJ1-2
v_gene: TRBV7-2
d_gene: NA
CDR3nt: TGTGCCAGCAGCTCACAATTTAACAGAGCTAACTATGGCTACACCTTC
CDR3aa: CASSSQFNRANYGYTF

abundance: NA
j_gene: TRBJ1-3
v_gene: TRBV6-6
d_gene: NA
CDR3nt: TGTGCCAGCAGTTACTCGCAGGGATCGACTGGAAACACCATATATTTT
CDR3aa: CASSYSQGSTGNTIYF

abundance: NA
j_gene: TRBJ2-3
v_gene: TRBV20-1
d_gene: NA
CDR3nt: TGCAGTGCTAGGAGGCCCTCCTCCACAGATACGCAGTATTTT
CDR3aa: CSARRPSSTDTQYF

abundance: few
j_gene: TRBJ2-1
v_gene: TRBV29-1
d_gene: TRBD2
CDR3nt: TGCAGCGTGGAGGGACTAGCGGGACTCAGGTCCTACAATGAGCAGTTCTTC
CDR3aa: CSVEGLAGLRSYNEQFF

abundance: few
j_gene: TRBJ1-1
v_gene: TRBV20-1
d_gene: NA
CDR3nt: TGCAGTGCTGGTGGGACGGGGAACACTGAAGCTTTCTTT
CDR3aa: CSAGGTGNTEAFF

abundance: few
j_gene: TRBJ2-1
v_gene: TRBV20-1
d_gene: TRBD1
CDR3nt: TGCAGTGCCCCCCGGACAGGGCAATACAATGAGCAGTTCTTC
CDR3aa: CSAPRTGQYNEQFF

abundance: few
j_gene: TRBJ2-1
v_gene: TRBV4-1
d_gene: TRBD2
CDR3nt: TGCGCCAGCAGCCAAGTTCTAGCGGCATACAATGAGCAGTTCTTC
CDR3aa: CASSQVLAAYNEQFF

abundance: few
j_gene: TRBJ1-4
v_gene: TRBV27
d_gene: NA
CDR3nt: TGTGCCAGCAGTACCGCGGTAGGGTTCAGTGTTGAAAAACTGTTTTTT
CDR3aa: CASSTAVGFSVEKLFF

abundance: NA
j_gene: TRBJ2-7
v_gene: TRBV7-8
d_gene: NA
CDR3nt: TGTGCCAGCAGCCAATCCCGGGACGCCTACGAGCAGTACTTC
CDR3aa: CASSQSRDAYEQYF

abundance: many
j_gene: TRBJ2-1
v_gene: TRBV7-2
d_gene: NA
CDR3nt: TGTGCCAGCAGCTTATATGACGTCATGGGTGAGCAGTTCTTC
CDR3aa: CASSLYDVMGEQFF

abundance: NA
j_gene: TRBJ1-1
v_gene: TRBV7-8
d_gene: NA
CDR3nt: TGTGCCAGCAGCTCTCAATTAAATAGGGAAGCTTTCTTT
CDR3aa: CASSSQLNREAFF

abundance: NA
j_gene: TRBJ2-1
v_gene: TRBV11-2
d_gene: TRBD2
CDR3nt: TGTGCCAGCAGCTTAAATGTCGGGGGGTTCTACAATGAGCAGTTCTTC
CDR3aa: CASSLNVGGFYNEQFF

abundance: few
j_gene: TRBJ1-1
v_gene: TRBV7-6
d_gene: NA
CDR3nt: TGTGCCAGCAGCTTTGATCCAGCGAACACTGAAGCTTTCTTT
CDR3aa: CASSFDPANTEAFF

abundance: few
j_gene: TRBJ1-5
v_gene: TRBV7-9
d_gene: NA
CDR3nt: TGTGCCAGCAGTCTTACCCCGAGTCAGCCCCAGCATTTT
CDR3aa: CASSLTPSQPQHF

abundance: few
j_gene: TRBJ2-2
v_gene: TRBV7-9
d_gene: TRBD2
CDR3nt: TGTGCCAGCAGCTGGGGACTAGCGGGAGAAACCGGGGAGCTGTTTTTT
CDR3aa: CASSWGLAGETGELFF

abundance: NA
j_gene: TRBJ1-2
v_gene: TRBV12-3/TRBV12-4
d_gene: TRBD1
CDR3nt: TGTGCCAGCACGAGCAGGGGGGGTGGGTATGGCTACACCTTC
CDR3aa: CASTSRGGGYGYTF

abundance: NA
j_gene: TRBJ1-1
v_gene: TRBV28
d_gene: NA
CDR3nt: TGTGCCAGCAGTCCAATGGACGGGGGCGCTGAAGCTTTCTTT
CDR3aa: CASSPMDGGAEAFF

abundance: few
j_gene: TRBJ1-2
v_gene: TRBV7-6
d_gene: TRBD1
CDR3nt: TGTGCCAGCAGCGCGTGGACAGGGGGCCCGCCGGACTATGGCTACACCTTC
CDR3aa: CASSAWTGGPPDYGYTF

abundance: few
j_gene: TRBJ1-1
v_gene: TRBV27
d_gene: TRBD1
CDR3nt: TGTGCCAGCAGAACCCTCTTGGGACAGAGGAACACTGAAGCTTTCTTT
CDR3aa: CASRTLLGQRNTEAFF

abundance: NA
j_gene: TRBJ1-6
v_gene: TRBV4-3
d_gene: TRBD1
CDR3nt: TGCGCCAGCAGCCAAGACCCCGGGACAGTTAATTCACCCCTCCACTTT
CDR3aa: CASSQDPGTVNSPLHF

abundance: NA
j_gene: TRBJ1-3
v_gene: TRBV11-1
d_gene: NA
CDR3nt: TGTGCCAGCAGCCCAGCACCTGGAAACACCATATATTTT
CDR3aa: CASSPAPGNTIYF

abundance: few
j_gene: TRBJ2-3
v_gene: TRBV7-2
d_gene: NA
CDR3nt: TGTGCCAGCAGCTCCACTCCGGTAGGAGGCCTTGGAACAGATACGCAGTATTTT
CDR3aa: CASSSTPVGGLGTDTQYF

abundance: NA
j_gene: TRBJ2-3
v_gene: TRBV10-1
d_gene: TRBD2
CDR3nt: TGCGCCAGCGGGGAGCGGGAGGAGACAGATACGCAGTATTTT
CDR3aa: CASGEREETDTQYF

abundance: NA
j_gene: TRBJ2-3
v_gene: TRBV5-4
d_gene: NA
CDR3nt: TGTGCCATCCCAAGGGCTGGGACGCAGTATTTT
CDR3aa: CAIPRAGTQYF

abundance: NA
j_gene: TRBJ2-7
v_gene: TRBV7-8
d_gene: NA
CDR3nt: TGTGCCAGCAGCAAGAGCCAGACCTACGAGCAGTACTTC
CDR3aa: CASSKSQTYEQYF

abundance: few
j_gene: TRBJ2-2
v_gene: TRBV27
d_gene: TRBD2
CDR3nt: TGTGCCAGCAGTCCTGGACTAGCGGGATCGGGGGAGCTGTTTTTT
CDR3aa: CASSPGLAGSGELFF

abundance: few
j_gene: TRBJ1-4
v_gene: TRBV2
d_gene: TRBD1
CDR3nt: TGTGCCAGCAGTGTGGACAGGGGGCGGGATGAAAAACTGTTTTTT
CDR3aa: CASSVDRGRDEKLFF

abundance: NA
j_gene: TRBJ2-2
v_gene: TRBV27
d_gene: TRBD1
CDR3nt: TGTGCCAGCAGCCCGACAGGGTTGGGTCATGACACCGGGGAGCTGTTTTTT
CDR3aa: CASSPTGLGHDTGELFF

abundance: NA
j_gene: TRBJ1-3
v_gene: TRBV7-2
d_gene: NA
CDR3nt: TGTGCCAGCAGCTTAGAGGGGGATTGGGGAAACACCATATATTTT
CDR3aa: CASSLEGDWGNTIYF

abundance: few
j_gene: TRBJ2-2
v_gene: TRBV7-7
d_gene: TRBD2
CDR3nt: TGTGCCAGCAGCCCAGTGGTAGCGGGAGGCATCACCGGGGAGCTGTTTTTT
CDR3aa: CASSPVVAGGITGELFF

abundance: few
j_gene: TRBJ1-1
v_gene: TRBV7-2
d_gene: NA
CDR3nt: TGTGCCAGCAGCTTACACAGGGAAACTGAAGCTTTCTTT
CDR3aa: CASSLHRETEAFF

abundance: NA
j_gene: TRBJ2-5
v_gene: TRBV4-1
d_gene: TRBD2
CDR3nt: TGCGCCAGCAGCCTGCGTAGCGGGAGGGAAGAGACCCAGTACTTC
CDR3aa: CASSLRSGREETQYF

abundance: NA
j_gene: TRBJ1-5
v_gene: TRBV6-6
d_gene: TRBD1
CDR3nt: TGTGCCAGCAGTTTCCCCGGGACAGGGGGACAGCCCCAGCATTTT
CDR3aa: CASSFPGTGGQPQHF